Presented here are 17 T cell receptor beta chains from one specimen sequenced in a study of STAT5B mutations in CD4+ large granular lymphocyte leukemia. The table came from immunoSEQ multiplex PCR; TCRdb's copy has only in-frame clones and leaves some out. In the table there are more than 20,000 clones, around three quarters of which are singletons. The specimen was CD4+ T cells from blood buffy coats. The receptor source for this set is a human donor in good health.

The rearrangement joins TRBV6-4 to TRBJ1-1, with D unclear. This CDR3 spans 13 amino acids. Trimming removed 5 bases from V and 7 bases from J, with 14 bases in between. Germline values: CDR1 MRHNA, CDR2 SNTAGT. This chain's CDR3 is CASSREGDGEAFF. For the CDR3, the DNA is TGTGCCAGCAGTCGTGAGGGAGACGGTGAAGCTTTCTTT.

The chain uses TRBV6-1 and TRBJ2-7, with 8 bases fitting TRBD2. Per the germline V gene, CDR1 is MNHNS and CDR2 is SASEGT. CDR3 length equals 14 residues. The junction had 8 bases not matched to a gene; V was cut back by 4 bases and J by 6 bases. The CDR3 is CASSAVREVSEQYF. DNA for the CDR3: TGTGCCAGCAGTGCCGTGCGGGAGGTTAGCGAGCAGTACTTC.

The chain is built from TRBV5-1 and TRBJ2-3, with a weak D call TRBD1 (5 bases). The CDR3 consists of 17 residues. Germline-derived CDR1 and CDR2 are SGHRS and YFSETQ. V lost 1 base and J lost 4, with 19 bases in between. CDR3 nucleotide sequence: TGCGCCAGCAGCTTGCAGGGCCGCGGATTTGGATCAGATACGCAGTATTTT. Protein: CASSLQGRGFGSDTQYF. The full variable domain, rest sourced from reference TRBV5-1 and TRBJ2-3, is KAGVTQTPRYLIKTRGQQVTLSCSPISGHRSVSWYQQTPGQGLQFLFEYFSETQRNKGNFPGRFSGRQFSNSRSEMNVSTLELGDSALYLCASSLQGRGFGSDTQYFGPGTRLTVL.

This clone came up once. V and J are TRBV27 and TRBJ2-7; 7 nucleotides match TRBD2. This CDR3 contains 16 residues. The junction had 13 bases not matched to a gene; V was cut back by 6 bases and J by 2 bases. The germline V gene encodes CDR1 MNHEY and CDR2 SMNVEV (reference sequence). This chain's CDR3 is CASRPLPSGATYEQYF. As DNA, the CDR3 is TGTGCCAGCAGGCCTCTCCCTAGCGGAGCAACCTACGAGCAGTACTTC.

The rearrangement links TRBV14 to TRBJ2-1; TRBD2 aligns across 8 bases. V shed 1 base, J shed 7 bases, and the junction held 6 bases outside the gene matches. CDR3 length: 15 amino acids. CDR1 and CDR2 from the germline V gene are SGHDN and FVKESK. The CDR3 nucleotides are TGTGCCAGCAGCCAAGTTGCGGGAGGTTGGAATGAGCAGTTCTTC. Its protein product is CASSQVAGGWNEQFF.

The table lists this clone with a few counts. The V gene is TRBV2, the J gene TRBJ1-4; D ambiguous. Trimming took off 7 bases at V and 3 bases at J, with 9 bases between the two ends. The CDR3 contains 13 residues. CDR1 is SNHLY and CDR2 is FYNNEI in the germline V gene. Written as DNA, the CDR3 is TGTGCCAGCACGAGGGCGCCTAATGAAAAACTGTTTTTT. Translating it yields CASTRAPNEKLFF.

J is TRBJ1-2 and V is TRBV5-6, with TRBD1 matching 8 bases. CDR3 length: 12 amino acids. CDR1 is SGHDT and CDR2 is YYEEEE in the germline V gene. J gave up 8 bases and V 4 bases, and 4 bases lay outside the gene matches. CDR3 protein: CASSPDRGGYTF. DNA of the CDR3: TGTGCCAGCAGCCCCGACAGGGGAGGCTACACCTTC.

The chain recombines TRBV14 with TRBJ2-7, with 13 bases fitting TRBD2. The V gene end was trimmed by 2 bases and the J gene end by 2 bases; junction bases not matched to a gene: 6. Germline V gene data show CDR1 as SGHDN and CDR2 as FVKESK. CDR3 size: 17 residues. The CDR3 loop is CASSQRTSGSVTYEQYF. For the CDR3, the DNA is TGTGCCAGCAGCCAACGGACTAGCGGGAGTGTCACCTACGAGCAGTACTTC.

The CDR3 DNA sequence: TGCGCCAGCACTCGAGGATTGGGGGCGGGCACTGAAGCTTTCTTT. Encoded protein: CASTRGLGAGTEAFF. The chain uses TRBV10-2 and TRBJ1-1, with D maybe TRBD1 (6 bases). Germline V gene lookup returns CDR1 WSHSY and CDR2 SAAADI. This CDR3 contains 15 residues. V was pared by 7 bases and J by 4 bases, with 19 bases between.

The V and J genes are TRBV28 and TRBJ2-1; no firm D call. V lost 3 bases to trimming and J lost 3 bases, with 12 bases between them. CDR1 is MDHEN, CDR2 SYDVKM, per germline. The CDR3 runs 15 residues. The DNA for the CDR3 is TGTGCCAGCAGTTTTACTGGCAAATACTACAATGAGCAGTTCTTC. It encodes CASSFTGKYYNEQFF.

This clone occurred once. The chain joins TRBV19 to TRBJ1-2; 9 bases align to TRBD1. This CDR3 spans 14 amino acids. Trimming cost V 6 bases and J 8 bases; bases outside gene matches: 10. The germline V gene encodes CDR1 LNHDA and CDR2 SQIVND (reference sequence). CDR3 sequence: CASSRTGVSFGYTF. The DNA for the CDR3 is TGTGCCAGTAGCCGGACAGGGGTTTCCTTCGGCTACACCTTC.

This clone came up once. The chain couples TRBV6-6 to TRBJ2-7; no clear D gene. This CDR3 is built from 13 residues. Between the trimmed V and J ends, which lost 8 bases and 4 bases, there was a span of 15 bases. Germline-derived CDR1 and CDR2 are MNHNY and SVGAGI (reference sequence). The CDR3 spells CASQRNILYEQYF. The CDR3 region has the DNA TGTGCCAGCCAGCGAAATATACTTTACGAGCAGTACTTC.

The chain employs TRBV2 and TRBJ2-2; D is ambiguous. The germline gives CDR1 SNHLY, CDR2 FYNNEI. This CDR3 comprises 15 residues. Deletions cut 5 bases from V and 1 base from J, with 11 bases between. The chain's CDR3 is CASSQGLGNTGELFF. CDR3 coding DNA: TGTGCCAGCAGTCAAGGGTTGGGGAACACCGGGGAGCTGTTTTTT.

The gene calls are TRBV6-6 and TRBJ2-1, with TRBD1 identical over 9 bases. The germline V gene encodes CDR1 MNHNY and CDR2 SVGAGI (reference sequence). CDR3 length: 14 residues. With 6 bases clipped from V and 6 bases from J, the junction kept 6 bases outside the gene matches. The CDR3 protein is CASSWDRASNEQFF. DNA of the CDR3: TGTGCCAGCAGCTGGGACAGGGCAAGCAATGAGCAGTTCTTC.

The J gene is TRBJ2-5, the V gene TRBV19; D is undetermined. CDR1 is LNHDA, CDR2 SQIVND, per germline (reference sequence). The CDR3 length is 13 residues. V was cut by 3 bases and J by 2 bases, with 7 bases left in between. CDR3 sequence: CASSIVGQETQYF. Written as DNA, the CDR3 is TGTGCCAGTAGTATCGTGGGGCAAGAGACCCAGTACTTC.

J is TRBJ2-3 and V is TRBV19, with 8 positions matching TRBD1. The CDR3 loop spans 15 amino acids. Per germline, CDR1 LNHDA and CDR2 SQIVND (reference sequence). Trimming removed 1 base from V and 0 bases from J; junction bases left unmatched: 0. CDR3 region: CASSIGDRSTDTQYF. CDR3 sequence (DNA): TGTGCCAGTAGTATAGGGGACAGGAGCACAGATACGCAGTATTTT.

The rearrangement links TRBV5-3 to TRBJ2-3, with TRBD1 matching over 7 bases. TRBV5-3 is labeled an ORF, and its function is uncertain. Trimming cost V 1 base and J 3 bases; bases outside gene matches: 5. This CDR3 has 15 residues. DNA of the CDR3: TGTGCCAGAAGCTTGATACAGGGGAGAACAGATACGCAGTATTTT. This encodes CARSLIQGRTDTQYF.